These 18 T cell receptor beta chains originate from one sample sequenced in a study of control samples from healthy donors and cancer patients. Sequencing was performed with immunoSEQ multiplex PCR; in TCRdb, only in-frame clones are kept and a portion is missing. The data contain around 52,000 clones, about 91% of them singletons. Material: PBMCs. Receptors originate from a man in his thirties or forties with colorectal cancer.

The chain combines TRBV2 with TRBJ1-3; maybe TRBD1 (5 bases). V lost 8 bases and J 0 bases, leaving 17 bases between the germline ends. Germline lookup yields CDR1 SNHLY and CDR2 FYNNEI. This CDR3 has 16 amino acids. The CDR3 sequence is CASSIETGTSGNTIYF. CDR3 nucleotides: TGTGCCAGCTCCATCGAGACGGGGACCTCTGGAAACACCATATATTTT.

This chain links TRBV6-2 or TRBV6-3 with TRBJ1-5; D remains ambiguous. There are 14 residues in the CDR3. With 6 bases removed from V and 4 bases from J, the gap between germline ends came to 13 bases. Germline lookup yields CDR1 MNHEY and CDR2 SVGEGT. The CDR3 region has the DNA TGTGCCAGCAGCATTAGGCGAGAGAATCAGCCCCAGCATTTT. This sequence encodes CASSIRRENQPQHF.

The genes are TRBV27 and TRBJ2-1; no clear D. The germline V gene encodes CDR1 MNHEY and CDR2 SMNVEV (reference sequence). Trimming took 6 bases from V and 5 from J, leaving 20 bases between them. The CDR3 has 16 residues. The CDR3 region is CASRSQYLGTHNEQFF. CDR3 DNA: TGTGCCAGCAGATCCCAATATTTAGGAACTCACAATGAGCAGTTCTTC.

In regard to this clone: One junction end does not reproduce the germline sequence, and a read error may be involved. The chain recombines TRBV19 with TRBJ2-2, with 7 nucleotides matching TRBD1. In germline, CDR1 is LNHDA, CDR2 SQIVND (reference sequence). CDR3 length: 15 residues. The CDR3 here is CASSVDRANTGELFF. The CDR3 DNA is TGTGCCAGTAGTGTAGACAGGGCGAACACCGGGGAGCTGTTTTTT.

The sample holds one count of this clone. The chain couples TRBV7-9 to TRBJ1-2, with 9 positions matching TRBD1. This CDR3 is built from 16 residues. V lost 0 bases and J lost 4; bases outside the gene matches: 6. CDR1 SEHNR and CDR2 FQNEAQ come from the germline V gene (reference sequence). The CDR3 region has the DNA TGTGCCAGCAGCTTAGCTGGGACAGGGAAATTCTATGGCTACACCTTC. This encodes CASSLAGTGKFYGYTF.

The chain is built from TRBV7-2 and TRBJ2-1; D remains ambiguous. Between the trimmed V and J ends, which lost 1 base and 3 bases, there was a span of 4 bases. Germline CDR1 SGHTA, CDR2 FQGNSA. There are 13 residues in the CDR3. The CDR3 DNA is TGTGCCAGCAGCTTAGGCCGCTACAATGAGCAGTTCTTC. It translates to CASSLGRYNEQFF.

The rearrangement links TRBV4-1 to TRBJ2-3; the D is unclear. The CDR3 spans 14 residues. Looked up from germline, CDR1 is MGHRA and CDR2 is YSYEKL. Trimming stripped 0 bases from V and 1 base from J, with 5 bases between. CDR3 in DNA: TGCGCCAGCAGCCAAGATACTGGCACAGATACGCAGTATTTT. Translation: CASSQDTGTDTQYF.

The rearrangement links TRBV7-2 to TRBJ1-5; no reliable D call. The V gene lost 0 bases and the J gene lost 1 base, with 4 bases spanning the gap. The germline CDR1 and CDR2 sequences are SGHTA and FQGNSA. This CDR3 spans 14 amino acids. The CDR3 region has the DNA TGTGCCAGCAGCTTAGCGGTAAGCAATCAGCCCCAGCATTTT. Translation gives CASSLAVSNQPQHF.

CDR3 protein: CAWSVVPDTQYF. The CDR3 DNA reads TGTGCCTGGAGTGTGGTCCCAGATACGCAGTATTTT. The chain employs TRBV30 and TRBJ2-3; unclear D gene. V gave up 0 bases and J gave up 4 bases, with 5 bases separating them. Looked up from germline, CDR1 is GTSNPN and CDR2 is SVGIG (reference sequence). The CDR3 runs to 12 residues.

This rearrangement joins TRBV29-1 to TRBJ2-1, with D unresolved. There are 12 residues in the CDR3. The V gene lost 0 bases and the J gene lost 10 bases, with 10 bases spanning the gap. The germline gives CDR1 SQVTM, CDR2 ANQGSEA. The CDR3 DNA reads as TGCAGCGTTGAAGACCTATGGAAAGAGCAGTTCTTC. Translation: CSVEDLWKEQFF.

The rearrangement uses TRBV7-9 and TRBJ1-2; TRBD1 matches 11 bases. Germline values: CDR1 SEHNR, CDR2 FQNEAQ (reference sequence). This CDR3 region has 15 residues. The ends lost 5 bases at V and 2 bases at J; junction bases unmatched: 4. CDR3 amino acids: CASSLGTGGNYGYTF. CDR3 nucleotide sequence: TGTGCCAGCAGCCTAGGGACAGGGGGAAACTATGGCTACACCTTC.

This clone was seen a single time. CDR3 sequence (DNA): TGTGCCAGCACCGGGACAGGGGAGGGGAATGAGCAGTTCTTC. It translates to CASTGTGEGNEQFF. The rearrangement links TRBV6-5 to TRBJ2-1, with 10 nucleotides matching TRBD1. In germline, CDR1 is MNHEY, CDR2 SVGAGI. V lost 7 bases, J lost 7 bases, and 7 bases stayed unmatched. The CDR3 extends over 14 amino acids.

The chain combines TRBV18 with TRBJ2-2; D is perhaps TRBD2 (6 bases). V shed 11 bases and J shed 0 bases, with 13 bases lying between them. CDR3 length: 14 amino acids. Germline V CDR1 and CDR2: KGHSH, LQKENI. The CDR3 region is CAVAGFTNTGELFF. The CDR3, as DNA: TGTGCCGTCGCGGGGTTCACGAACACCGGGGAGCTGTTTTTT.

DNA for the CDR3: TGTGCCAGCAGCCGGTGGGGGGGCTACAATGAGCAGTTCTTC. It translates to CASSRWGGYNEQFF. The J gene is TRBJ2-1, the V gene TRBV14; 7 positions agree with TRBD2. Looked up from germline, CDR1 is SGHDN and CDR2 is FVKESK. This CDR3 has 14 residues. With 4 bases clipped from V and 3 bases from J, the junction kept 3 bases outside the gene matches.

The gene calls are TRBV7-2 and TRBJ2-1, with 9 bases fitting TRBD1. This CDR3 spans 16 amino acids. V shed 8 bases, J shed 0 bases, and the junction held 8 bases outside the gene matches. Germline V gene lookup returns CDR1 SGHTA and CDR2 FQGNSA. The CDR3 region has the DNA TGTGCCAGCCGGACAGGGGTCATGGGCTCCTACAATGAGCAGTTCTTC. Its translation is CASRTGVMGSYNEQFF.

The chain joins TRBV6-5 to TRBJ1-1, with 8 bases lining up with TRBD1. The junction had 3 bases not matched to a gene; V was cut back by 5 bases and J by 1 base. The CDR3 has 14 amino acids. Germline CDR1 is MNHEY and CDR2 is SVGAGI. The CDR3 bases are TGTGCCAGCAGTATCGGACAGGGGAACACTGAAGCTTTCTTT. Translated: CASSIGQGNTEAFF.

The rearrangement joins TRBV2 to TRBJ1-6, with a weak D call TRBD1 (5 bases). Trimming left V 4 bases short and J 7 bases short, with 11 bases between. The CDR3 has 14 residues. The V gene's germline CDR1 is SNHLY and CDR2 FYNNEI. The CDR3 DNA is TGTGCCAGCAGTGCAGTGCAGGGCAATTCACCCCTCCACTTT. The encoded protein is CASSAVQGNSPLHF.

The chain is built from TRBV5-4 and TRBJ1-4; D remains ambiguous. The CDR3 runs to 16 residues. Per germline, CDR1 SGHNT and CDR2 YYREEE (reference sequence). V lost 4 bases and J 0 bases, leaving 13 bases between the germline ends. The CDR3 nucleotides are TGTGCCAGCAGCCCCGGGTCAGGAGCAACTAATGAAAAACTGTTTTTT. This translates into CASSPGSGATNEKLFF.